The 13 T cell receptor beta chains presented below share a single source sample, sequenced in a study of blood T cell repertoires in COVID-19. Sequenced by immunoSEQ multiplex PCR; TCRdb stores in-frame clones only, minus some. The repertoire holds 95,000 to 120,000 clones, with 75% to 90% as singletons. Material for sequencing was peripheral blood. The origin of the receptors is a human donor in a cohort sampled during active COVID-19.

This sequence joins TRBV6-6 and TRBJ2-5, with TRBD1 matching 9 bases. The CDR3 contains 16 residues. Germline V gives CDR1 MNHNY, CDR2 SVGAGI (reference sequence). Trimming cost V 6 bases and J 4 bases; bases outside gene matches: 12. The CDR3 nucleotides read TGTGCCAGCAGATCAACCTCAACAGGGGGCAGAGAGACCCAGTACTTC. It encodes CASRSTSTGGRETQYF.

This clone was picked up one time. V gene TRBV6-6 combines with J gene TRBJ1-5; 7 bases line up with TRBD1. V shed 0 bases and J 4 bases; nucleotides not matched to a gene: 3. Germline V gene data show CDR1 as MNHNY and CDR2 as SVGAGI (reference sequence). The CDR3 is 15 residues long. CDR3 sequence: CASSYSGTVNQPQHF. The CDR3 DNA reads TGTGCCAGCAGTTACTCCGGGACAGTTAATCAGCCCCAGCATTTT.

The rearrangement joins TRBV5-1 to TRBJ2-5; a possible D gene is TRBD1 (7 bases). Trimming stripped 1 base from V and 1 base from J, with 14 bases between. Per the germline V gene, CDR1 is SGHRS and CDR2 is YFSETQ. The CDR3 is 16 amino acids. The CDR3 coding sequence is TGCGCCAGCAGCTTGTCGCAGGGGGGCAGCCAAGAGACCCAGTACTTC. Its protein product is CASSLSQGGSQETQYF.

The V and J genes are TRBV24-1 and TRBJ2-3; 9 positions agree with TRBD1. Germline V gives CDR1 KGHDR, CDR2 SFDVKD. The V gene end was trimmed by 0 bases and the J gene end by 2 bases; junction bases not matched to a gene: 8. The CDR3 is 18 amino acids. DNA of the CDR3: TGTGCCACCAGTGATTTGGGCCCGGGACAGGGATACACAGATACGCAGTATTTT. This gives the protein CATSDLGPGQGYTDTQYF.

The chain is built from TRBV19 and TRBJ1-2, with D uncertain. Trimming shortened V by 0 bases and J by 7 bases, and 15 bases separated the two germline ends. There are 15 residues in the CDR3. CDR1 and CDR2 from the germline V gene are LNHDA and SQIVND (reference sequence). CDR3 coding DNA: TGTGCCAGTAGTATAGAGGGTCCCGGAGTTGTTGGCTACACCTTC. As protein: CASSIEGPGVVGYTF.

The DNA for the CDR3 is TGTGCCAGCAGCTTAGGGGGCAGGGGACAAGAGACCCAGTACTTC. Amino acids: CASSLGGRGQETQYF. The rearrangement uses TRBV7-8 and TRBJ2-5, with a tentative D call TRBD1 (6 bases). V was shortened by 1 base and J by 2 bases, with 11 bases between the two germline ends. Germline-derived CDR1 and CDR2 are SGHVS and FQNEAQ. CDR3 length: 15 amino acids. The complete variable domain, with remaining parts taken from reference TRBV7-8 and TRBJ2-5, reads GAGVSQSPRYKVAKRGQDVALRCDPISGHVSLFWYQQALGQGPEFLTYFQNEAQLDKSGLPSDRFFAERPEGSVSTLKIQRTQQEDSAVYLCASSLGGRGQETQYFGPGTRLLVL.

This chain joins TRBV6-5 and TRBJ2-1, with a weak D call TRBD2 (6 bases). CDR1 and CDR2 (germline): MNHEY, SVGAGI. V dropped 4 bases and J dropped 7 bases, with 20 bases sitting between them. This CDR3 is built from 16 residues. The CDR3 loop is CASSFSWQGGRNEQFF. Written as DNA, the CDR3 is TGTGCCAGCAGTTTCTCCTGGCAGGGAGGAAGGAATGAGCAGTTCTTC.

The chain recombines TRBV29-1 with TRBJ2-2, with D tentatively TRBD1 (5 bases). V was pared by 5 bases and J by 6 bases, with 7 bases between. There are 11 residues in the CDR3. Per the germline V gene, CDR1 is SQVTM and CDR2 is ANQGSEA. CDR3 nucleotides: TGCAGCGTTCAGGGCTCCGGGGAGCTGTTTTTT. It specifies CSVQGSGELFF.

The gene calls are TRBV2 and TRBJ1-4; 9 bases match TRBD1. Germline V CDR1 and CDR2: SNHLY, FYNNEI. V lost 5 bases to trimming and J lost 7 bases; unmatched junction nucleotides: 8. The CDR3 contains 15 residues. The CDR3, as DNA: TGTGCCAGCAGTCCACCGGGACAGGGTGGTGAAAAACTGTTTTTT. It codes for CASSPPGQGGEKLFF. Combining the CDR3 with reference TRBV2 and TRBJ1-4 gives the whole variable domain EPEVTQTPSHQVTQMGQEVILRCVPISNHLYFYWYRQILGQKVEFLVSFYNNEISEKSEIFDDQFSVERPDGSNFTLKIRSTKLEDSAMYFCASSPPGQGGEKLFFGSGTQLSVL.

The chain couples TRBV5-1 to TRBJ1-4; D is undetermined. The V and J ends lost 4 bases and 8 bases respectively, with 18 bases between them. This CDR3 contains 15 residues. CDR1 and CDR2 from the germline V gene are SGHRS and YFSETQ. The CDR3 bases are TGCGCCAGCAGCACCACCGGACTTCTTAGCGAAAAACTGTTTTTT. Translating it yields CASSTTGLLSEKLFF.

The chain has TRBV11-2 and TRBJ2-3, with a possible D match to TRBD2 (5 bases). Trimming pared 3 bases from V and 0 bases from J, leaving 13 bases between. Germline CDR1 SGHAT, CDR2 FQNNGV. This CDR3 region has 16 residues. CDR3 residues: CASSFVLSGSTDTQYF. CDR3 DNA: TGTGCCAGCAGCTTCGTATTGAGCGGAAGCACAGATACGCAGTATTTT.

As to this clone: The same CDR3 arises from other DNA sequences in this sample as well. The genes are TRBV6-2 or TRBV6-3 and TRBJ1-5; possible D gene TRBD1, 6 bases. Looked up from germline, CDR1 is MNHEY and CDR2 is SVGEGT. The length of the CDR3 is 13 residues. V lost 4 bases to trimming and J lost 4 bases, with 8 bases between them. CDR3 in amino acids: CASSLDRNQPQHF. In DNA form, the CDR3 reads TGTGCCAGCAGTTTGGACAGAAATCAGCCCCAGCATTTT.

The chain employs TRBV10-3 and TRBJ1-5, with D possibly being TRBD1 (6 bases). The CDR3 runs to 13 residues. V was shortened by 10 bases and J by 10 bases, with 20 bases between the two germline ends. The germline V gene encodes CDR1 ENHRY and CDR2 SYGVKD. The CDR3 loop reads CATNRERGGPQHF. CDR3 DNA sequence: TGTGCCACCAACAGGGAACGCGGCGGTCCCCAGCATTTT.